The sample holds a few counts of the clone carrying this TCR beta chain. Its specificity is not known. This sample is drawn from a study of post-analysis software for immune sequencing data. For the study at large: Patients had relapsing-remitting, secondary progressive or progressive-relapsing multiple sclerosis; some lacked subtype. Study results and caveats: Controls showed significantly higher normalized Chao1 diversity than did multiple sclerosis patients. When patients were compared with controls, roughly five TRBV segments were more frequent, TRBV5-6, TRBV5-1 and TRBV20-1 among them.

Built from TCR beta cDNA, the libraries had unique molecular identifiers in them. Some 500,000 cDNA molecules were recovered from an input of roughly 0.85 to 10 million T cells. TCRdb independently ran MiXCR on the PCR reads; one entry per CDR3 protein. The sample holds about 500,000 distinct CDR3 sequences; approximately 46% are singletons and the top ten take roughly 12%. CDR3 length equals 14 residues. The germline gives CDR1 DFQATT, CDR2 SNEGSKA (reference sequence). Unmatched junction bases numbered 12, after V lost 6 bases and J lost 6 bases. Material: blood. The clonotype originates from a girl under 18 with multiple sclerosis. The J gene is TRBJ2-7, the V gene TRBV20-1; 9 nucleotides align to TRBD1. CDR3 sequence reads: CSAVTGTGSGEQYF. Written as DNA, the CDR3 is TGCAGTGCGGTTACCGGGACAGGGAGCGGCGAGCAGTACTTC.